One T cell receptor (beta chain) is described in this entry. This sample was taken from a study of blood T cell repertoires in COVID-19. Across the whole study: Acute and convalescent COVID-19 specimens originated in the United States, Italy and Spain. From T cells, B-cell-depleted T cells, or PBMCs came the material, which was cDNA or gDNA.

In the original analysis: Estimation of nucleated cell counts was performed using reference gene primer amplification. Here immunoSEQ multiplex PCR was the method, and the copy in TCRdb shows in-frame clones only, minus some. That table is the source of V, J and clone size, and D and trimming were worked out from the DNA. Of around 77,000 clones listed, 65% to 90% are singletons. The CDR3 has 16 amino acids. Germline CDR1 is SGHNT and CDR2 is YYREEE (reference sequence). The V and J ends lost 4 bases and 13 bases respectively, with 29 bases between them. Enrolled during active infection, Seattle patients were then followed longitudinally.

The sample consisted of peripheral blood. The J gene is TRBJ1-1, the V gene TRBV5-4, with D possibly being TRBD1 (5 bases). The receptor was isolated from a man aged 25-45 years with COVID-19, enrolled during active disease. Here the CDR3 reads CASSTSGTTGVVRVFF. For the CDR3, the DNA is TGTGCCAGCAGCACCTCAGGGACTACCGGGGTAGTAAGGGTTTTCTTT. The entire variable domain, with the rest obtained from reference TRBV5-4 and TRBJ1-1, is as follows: ETGVTQSPTHLIKTRGQQVTLRCSSQSGHNTVSWYQQALGQGPQFIFQYYREEENGRGNFPPRFSGLQFPNYSSELNVNALELDDSALYLCASSTSGTTGVVRVFFGQGTRLTVV.